This T cell receptor (beta chain) was sequenced for a study of CD8+CD57+ T cells in acquired aplastic anemia. On the study more broadly: As sequenced from healthy donors, CD4+ cells averaged roughly 10 million reads.

According to the study, genomic DNA was the template for TCR beta VDJ and CDR3 profiling. Each CDR3 protein gets one entry after TCRdb re-called the reads with MiXCR. The table has hundreds of thousands of distinct CDR3 sequences, 65% to 80% seen once. The CDR3 sequence is 12 residues long. CDR1 is ENHRY and CDR2 is SYGVKD in the germline V gene. Between the trimmed V and J ends, which lost 1 base and 12 bases, there was a span of 7 bases. Material: sorted CD4+, CD8+, or CD8+CD57+ T cells (not recorded which) from PBMCs. This receptor was identified in a human donor in good health, serving as a control. This sequence joins TRBV10-3 and TRBJ1-6; D remains ambiguous. Here the CDR3 reads CAISELGRPLHF. The CDR3 bases are TGTGCCATCAGTGAGTTGGGGAGACCCCTCCACTTT.